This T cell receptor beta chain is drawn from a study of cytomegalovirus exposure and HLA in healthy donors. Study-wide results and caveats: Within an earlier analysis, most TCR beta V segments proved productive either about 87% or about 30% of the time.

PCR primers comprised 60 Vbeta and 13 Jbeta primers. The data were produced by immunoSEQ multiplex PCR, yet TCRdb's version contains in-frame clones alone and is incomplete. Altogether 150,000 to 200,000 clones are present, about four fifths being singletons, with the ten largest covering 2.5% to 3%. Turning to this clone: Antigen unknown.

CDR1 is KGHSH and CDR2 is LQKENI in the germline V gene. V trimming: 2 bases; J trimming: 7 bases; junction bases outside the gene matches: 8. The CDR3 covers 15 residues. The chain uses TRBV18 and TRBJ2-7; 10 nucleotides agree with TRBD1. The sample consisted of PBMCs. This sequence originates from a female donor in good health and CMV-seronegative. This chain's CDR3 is CASSPFRDRGWEQYF. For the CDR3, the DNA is TGTGCCAGCTCACCATTCCGGGACAGGGGTTGGGAGCAGTACTTC.